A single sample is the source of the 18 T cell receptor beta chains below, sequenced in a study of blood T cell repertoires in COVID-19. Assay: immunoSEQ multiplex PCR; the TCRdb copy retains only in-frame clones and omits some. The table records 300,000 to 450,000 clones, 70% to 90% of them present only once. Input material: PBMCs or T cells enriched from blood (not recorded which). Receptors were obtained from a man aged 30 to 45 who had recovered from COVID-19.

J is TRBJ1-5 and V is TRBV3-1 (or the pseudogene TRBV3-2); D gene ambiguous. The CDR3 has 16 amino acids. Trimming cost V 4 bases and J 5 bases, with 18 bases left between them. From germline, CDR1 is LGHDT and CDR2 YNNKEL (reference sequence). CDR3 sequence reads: CASSRSGPGRDQPQHF. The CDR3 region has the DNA TGTGCCAGCAGCCGCTCCGGGCCCGGGAGGGATCAGCCCCAGCATTTT.

In nucleotides, the CDR3 is TGTGCCAGCAGGGAAACAGGTTACGGTAATGAAAAACTGTTTTTT. This encodes CASRETGYGNEKLFF. This chain connects TRBV25-1 to TRBJ1-4; D might be TRBD1 (5 bases). The CDR3 has 15 residues. Trimming shortened V by 6 bases and J by 4 bases, and 15 bases separated the two germline ends. Germline assignment: CDR1 MGHDK and CDR2 SYGVNS.

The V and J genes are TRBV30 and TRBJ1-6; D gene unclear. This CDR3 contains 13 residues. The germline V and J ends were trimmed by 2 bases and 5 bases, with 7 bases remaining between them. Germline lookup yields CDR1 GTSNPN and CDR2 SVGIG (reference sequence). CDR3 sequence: CAWSLTDNSPLHF. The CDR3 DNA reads TGTGCCTGGAGTCTTACAGATAATTCACCCCTCCACTTT.

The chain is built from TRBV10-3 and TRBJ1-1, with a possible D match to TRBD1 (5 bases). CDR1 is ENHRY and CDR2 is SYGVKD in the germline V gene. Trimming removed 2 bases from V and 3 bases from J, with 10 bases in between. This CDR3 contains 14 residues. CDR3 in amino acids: CAISEGSGHTEAFF. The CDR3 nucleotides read TGTGCCATCAGTGAGGGGTCAGGGCACACTGAAGCTTTCTTT.

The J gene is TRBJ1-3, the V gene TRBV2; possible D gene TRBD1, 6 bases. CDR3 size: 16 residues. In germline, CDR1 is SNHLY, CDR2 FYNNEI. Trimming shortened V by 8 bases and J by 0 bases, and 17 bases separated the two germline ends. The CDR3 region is CASGPGQPFSGNTIYF. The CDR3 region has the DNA TGTGCCAGCGGACCCGGACAGCCGTTCTCTGGAAACACCATATATTTT.

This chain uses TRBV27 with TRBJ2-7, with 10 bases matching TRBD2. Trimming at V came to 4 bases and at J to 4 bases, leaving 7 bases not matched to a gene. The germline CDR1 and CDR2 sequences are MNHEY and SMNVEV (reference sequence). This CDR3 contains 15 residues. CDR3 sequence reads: CASSWGAGGRYEQYF. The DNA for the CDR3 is TGTGCCAGCAGTTGGGGAGCGGGGGGGCGGTACGAGCAGTACTTC.

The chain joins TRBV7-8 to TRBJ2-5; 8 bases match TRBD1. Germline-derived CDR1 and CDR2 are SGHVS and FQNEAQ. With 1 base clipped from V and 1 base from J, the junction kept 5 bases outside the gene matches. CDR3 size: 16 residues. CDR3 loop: CASSLVYRGSQETQYF. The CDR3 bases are TGTGCCAGCAGCTTAGTGTACAGGGGGTCCCAAGAGACCCAGTACTTC. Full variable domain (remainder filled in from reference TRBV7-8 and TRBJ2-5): GAGVSQSPRYKVAKRGQDVALRCDPISGHVSLFWYQQALGQGPEFLTYFQNEAQLDKSGLPSDRFFAERPEGSVSTLKIQRTQQEDSAVYLCASSLVYRGSQETQYFGPGTRLLVL.

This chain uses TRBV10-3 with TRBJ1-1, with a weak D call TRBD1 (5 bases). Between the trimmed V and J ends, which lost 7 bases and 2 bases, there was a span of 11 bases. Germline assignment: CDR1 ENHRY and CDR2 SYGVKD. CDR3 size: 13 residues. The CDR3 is CAIKGAGNTEAFF. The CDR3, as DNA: TGTGCCATCAAAGGGGCCGGAAACACTGAAGCTTTCTTT.

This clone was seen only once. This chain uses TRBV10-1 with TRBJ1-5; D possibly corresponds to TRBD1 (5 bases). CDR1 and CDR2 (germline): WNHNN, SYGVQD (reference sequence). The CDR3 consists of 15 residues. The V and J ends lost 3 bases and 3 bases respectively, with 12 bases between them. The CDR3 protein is CASSDESDTNQPQHF. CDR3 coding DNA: TGCGCCAGCAGTGATGAGTCGGACACCAATCAGCCCCAGCATTTT.

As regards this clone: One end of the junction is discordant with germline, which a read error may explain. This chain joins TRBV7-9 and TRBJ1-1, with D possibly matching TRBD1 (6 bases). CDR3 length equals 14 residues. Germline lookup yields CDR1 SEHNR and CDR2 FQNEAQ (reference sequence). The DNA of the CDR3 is TGTGCCAGCAGCTTACCCGACAGGAACACTGAAGCCTTCTTT. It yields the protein CASSLPDRNTEAFF.

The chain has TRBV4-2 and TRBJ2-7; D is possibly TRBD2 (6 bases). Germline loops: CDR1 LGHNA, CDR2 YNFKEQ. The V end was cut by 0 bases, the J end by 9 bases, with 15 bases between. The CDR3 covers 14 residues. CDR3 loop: CASSQEKGLDAQYF. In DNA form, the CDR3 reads TGTGCCAGCAGCCAAGAAAAGGGACTGGATGCGCAGTACTTC.

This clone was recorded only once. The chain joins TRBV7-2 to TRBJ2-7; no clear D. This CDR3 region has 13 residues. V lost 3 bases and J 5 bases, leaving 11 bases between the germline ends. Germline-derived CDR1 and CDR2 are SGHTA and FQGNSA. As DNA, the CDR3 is TGTGCCAGCAGCTTCCTCGCGGCGAACGAGCAGTACTTC. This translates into CASSFLAANEQYF.

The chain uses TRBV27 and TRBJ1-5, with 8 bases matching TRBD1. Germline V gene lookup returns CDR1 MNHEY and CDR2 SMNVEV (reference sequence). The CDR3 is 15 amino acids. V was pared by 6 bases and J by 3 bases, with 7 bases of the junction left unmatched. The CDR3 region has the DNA TGTGCCAGCAGCCCGGACAGGGCGTACAATCAGCCCCAGCATTTT. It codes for CASSPDRAYNQPQHF.

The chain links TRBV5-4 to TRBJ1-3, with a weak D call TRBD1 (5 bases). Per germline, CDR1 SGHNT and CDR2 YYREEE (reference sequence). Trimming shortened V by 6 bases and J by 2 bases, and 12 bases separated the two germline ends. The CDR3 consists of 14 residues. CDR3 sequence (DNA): TGTGCCAGCACCCTCGGGGGGACTGGAAACACCATATATTTT. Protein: CASTLGGTGNTIYF.

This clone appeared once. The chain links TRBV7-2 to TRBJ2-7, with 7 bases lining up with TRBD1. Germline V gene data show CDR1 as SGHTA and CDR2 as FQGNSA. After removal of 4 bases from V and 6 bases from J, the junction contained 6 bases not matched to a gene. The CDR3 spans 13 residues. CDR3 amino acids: CASSSLTGFEQYF. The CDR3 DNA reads TGTGCCAGCAGCTCCTTGACAGGGTTCGAGCAGTACTTC.

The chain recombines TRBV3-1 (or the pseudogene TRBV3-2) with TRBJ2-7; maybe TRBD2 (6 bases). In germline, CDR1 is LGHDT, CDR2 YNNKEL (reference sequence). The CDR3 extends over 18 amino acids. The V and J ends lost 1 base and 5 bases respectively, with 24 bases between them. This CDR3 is CASSQVRPIGDLRDEQYF. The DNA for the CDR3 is TGTGCCAGCAGCCAAGTCCGGCCCATCGGGGACTTACGGGACGAGCAGTACTTC.

The CDR3 region has the DNA TGTGCCAGCAGCTTGGGACAGGGCAGGCTCTCCTACGAGCAGTACTTC. Its protein is CASSLGQGRLSYEQYF. V and J are TRBV5-6 and TRBJ2-7, with TRBD1 identical over 7 bases. V lost 0 bases, J lost 0 bases, and 6 bases stayed unmatched. There are 16 residues in the CDR3. Germline V gives CDR1 SGHDT, CDR2 YYEEEE.

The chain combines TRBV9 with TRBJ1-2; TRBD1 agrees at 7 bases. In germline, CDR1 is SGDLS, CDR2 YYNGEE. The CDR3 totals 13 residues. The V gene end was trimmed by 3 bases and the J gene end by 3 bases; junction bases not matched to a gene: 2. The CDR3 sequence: CASSGGTDYGYTF. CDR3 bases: TGTGCCAGCAGCGGGGGGACAGACTATGGCTACACCTTC.